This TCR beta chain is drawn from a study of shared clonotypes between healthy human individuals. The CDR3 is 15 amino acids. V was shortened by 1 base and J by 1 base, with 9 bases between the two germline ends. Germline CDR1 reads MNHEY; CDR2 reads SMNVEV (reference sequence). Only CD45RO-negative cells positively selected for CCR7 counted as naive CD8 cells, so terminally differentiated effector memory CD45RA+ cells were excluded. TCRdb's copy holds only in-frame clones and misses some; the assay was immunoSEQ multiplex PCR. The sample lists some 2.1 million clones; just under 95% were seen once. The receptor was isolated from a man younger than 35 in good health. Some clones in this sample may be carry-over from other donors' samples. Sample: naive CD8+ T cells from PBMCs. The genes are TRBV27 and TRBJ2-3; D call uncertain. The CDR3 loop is CASSLLVGGTDTQYF. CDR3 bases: TGTGCCAGCAGTTTATTAGTAGGAGGCACAGATACGCAGTATTTT.